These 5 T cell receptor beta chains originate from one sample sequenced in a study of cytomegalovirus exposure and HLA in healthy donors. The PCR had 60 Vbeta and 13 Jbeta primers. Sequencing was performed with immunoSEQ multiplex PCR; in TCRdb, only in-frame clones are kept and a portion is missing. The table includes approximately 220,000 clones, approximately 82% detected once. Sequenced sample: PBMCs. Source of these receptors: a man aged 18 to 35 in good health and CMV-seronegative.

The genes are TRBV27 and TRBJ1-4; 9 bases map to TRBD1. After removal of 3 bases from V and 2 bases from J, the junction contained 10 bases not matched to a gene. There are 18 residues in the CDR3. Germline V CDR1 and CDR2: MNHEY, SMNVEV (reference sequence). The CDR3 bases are TGTGCCAGCAGTTTGTTCCCAACAGGGGGCGCCACTAATGAAAAACTGTTTTTT. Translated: CASSLFPTGGATNEKLFF.

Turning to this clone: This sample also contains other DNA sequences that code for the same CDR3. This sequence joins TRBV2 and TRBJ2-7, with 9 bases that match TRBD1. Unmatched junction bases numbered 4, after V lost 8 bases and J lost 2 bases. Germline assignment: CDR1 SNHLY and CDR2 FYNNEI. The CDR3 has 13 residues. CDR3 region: CASSGQGTYEQYF. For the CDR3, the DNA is TGTGCCAGCTCGGGACAGGGAACCTACGAGCAGTACTTC. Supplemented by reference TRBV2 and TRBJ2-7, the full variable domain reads EPEVTQTPSHQVTQMGQEVILRCVPISNHLYFYWYRQILGQKVEFLVSFYNNEISEKSEIFDDQFSVERPDGSNFTLKIRSTKLEDSAMYFCASSGQGTYEQYFGPGTRLTVT.

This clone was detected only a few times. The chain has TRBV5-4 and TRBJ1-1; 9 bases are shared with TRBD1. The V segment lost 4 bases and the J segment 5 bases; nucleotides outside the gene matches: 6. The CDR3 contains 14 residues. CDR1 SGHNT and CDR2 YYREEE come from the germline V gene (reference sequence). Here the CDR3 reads CASSLDRGATEAFF. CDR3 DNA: TGTGCCAGCAGCCTGGACAGGGGAGCGACTGAAGCTTTCTTT.

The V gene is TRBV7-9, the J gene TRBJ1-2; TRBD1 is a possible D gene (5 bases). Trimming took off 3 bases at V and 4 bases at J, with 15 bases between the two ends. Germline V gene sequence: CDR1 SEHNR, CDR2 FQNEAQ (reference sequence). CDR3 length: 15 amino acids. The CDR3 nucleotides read TGTGCCAGCAGCTTCGAGAACAGGTTGGCCTATGGCTACACCTTC. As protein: CASSFENRLAYGYTF.

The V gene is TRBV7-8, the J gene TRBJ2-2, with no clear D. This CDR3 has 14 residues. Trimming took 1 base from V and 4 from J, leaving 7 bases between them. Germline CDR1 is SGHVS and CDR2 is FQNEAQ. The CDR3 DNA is TGTGCCAGCAGCTTAGACAGCACCACCGGGGAGCTGTTTTTT. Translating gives CASSLDSTTGELFF.